Below, 27 T cell receptor beta chains from the same sample are listed, as sequenced in a study of regulatory T cells in long-lasting Graves disease. Arm-PCR of CDR3 regions with iRepertoire HTBI primers generated TCR beta libraries. One entry per CDR3 protein, called by TCRdb with MiXCR from the multiplex PCR reads. The sample yields 200,000 to 250,000 distinct CDR3 sequences, around 20% seen once. Time point noted: newly diagnosed GD, antithyroid drugs for less than 3 months. The TCR library was made from RNA that had been extracted from PBMCs in TRIzol. The sample in question was peripheral blood mononuclear cells (PBMCs), obtained at new diagnosis, from a patient treated with antithyroid drugs. Receptors were obtained from a female donor with Graves disease.

J is TRBJ1-4 and V is TRBV29-1, with TRBD1 identical over 8 bases. The V gene end was trimmed by 4 bases and the J gene end by 8 bases; junction bases not matched to a gene: 6. The CDR3 contains 13 residues. CDR1 and CDR2 from the germline V gene are SQVTM and ANQGSEA. This CDR3 reads CSVGGQGAEKLFF. The CDR3 nucleotides are TGCAGCGTTGGAGGGCAGGGGGCCGAAAAACTGTTTTTT.

This clonotype has at least ten counts. The chain carries TRBV12-3 or TRBV12-4 and TRBJ2-3; no definite D call. This CDR3 region has 11 residues. Trimming removed 6 bases from V and 6 bases from J, with 7 bases in between. CDR3 DNA: TGTGCCAGCAGATGGCGGGATACGCAGTATTTT. Its protein product is CASRWRDTQYF.

This clonotype was counted at least ten times. The chain employs TRBV7-6 and TRBJ2-5; no clear D. Looked up from germline, CDR1 is SGHVS and CDR2 is FNYEAQ. CDR3 length: 13 residues. V dropped 7 bases and J dropped 1 base, with 10 bases sitting between them. DNA of the CDR3: TGTGCCAGCAAAAATCAAGCCCAAGAGACCCAGTACTTC. Translating gives CASKNQAQETQYF.

This clonotype was detected ten times or more. The V call is TRBV7-8, the J call TRBJ2-3; 8 nucleotides agree with TRBD1. The CDR3 sequence is 14 residues long. The V gene end was trimmed by 5 bases and the J gene end by 4 bases; junction bases not matched to a gene: 5. Germline CDR1 is SGHVS and CDR2 is FQNEAQ. The CDR3 DNA sequence: TGTGCCAGCAGCCGGACAGGGCTACCAGATACGCAGTATTTT. It specifies CASSRTGLPDTQYF. Full variable domain (remainder filled in from reference TRBV7-8 and TRBJ2-3): GAGVSQSPRYKVAKRGQDVALRCDPISGHVSLFWYQQALGQGPEFLTYFQNEAQLDKSGLPSDRFFAERPEGSVSTLKIQRTQQEDSAVYLCASSRTGLPDTQYFGPGTRLTVL.

This chain connects TRBV7-3 to TRBJ2-3; D is undetermined. V was pared by 6 bases and J by 0 bases, with 7 bases between. Germline loops: CDR1 SGHTA, CDR2 FQGTGA. The CDR3 runs to 13 residues. For the CDR3, the DNA is TGTGCCAGCAGGACCGCTAGCACAGATACGCAGTATTTT. Its protein product is CASRTASTDTQYF.

The CDR3 bases are TGTGCCAGCATGGGTTACTCTGGGCTGCTCACAGATACGCAGTATTTT. This encodes CASMGYSGLLTDTQYF. V and J are TRBV7-9 and TRBJ2-3; D is unclear. V was pared by 7 bases and J by 2 bases, with 19 bases between. The CDR3 has 16 amino acids. Germline loops: CDR1 SEHNR, CDR2 FQNEAQ (reference sequence).

This chain joins TRBV9 and TRBJ2-4; 9 nucleotides agree with TRBD2. The CDR3 extends over 18 amino acids. V trimming: 3 bases; J trimming: 3 bases; junction bases outside the gene matches: 13. Germline V gene sequence: CDR1 SGDLS, CDR2 YYNGEE. The CDR3 is CASSDPLGLAVGKNIQYF. The CDR3 DNA sequence: TGTGCCAGCAGCGATCCCCTGGGACTAGCAGTCGGCAAAAACATTCAGTACTTC.

The J gene is TRBJ1-4, the V gene TRBV10-3; no clear D. The V and J ends lost 5 bases and 8 bases respectively, with 9 bases between them. Germline V gene data show CDR1 as ENHRY and CDR2 as SYGVKD. This CDR3 contains 12 residues. CDR3 residues: CAISKSGEKLFF. CDR3 DNA: TGTGCCATCAGTAAGAGTGGGGAAAAACTGTTTTTT.

This clonotype was picked up a small number of times. V usage is TRBV5-1 and J usage is TRBJ1-1; D may be TRBD1 (6 bases). V was pared by 9 bases and J by 5 bases, with 17 bases between. The CDR3 loop spans 13 amino acids. The germline V gene encodes CDR1 SGHRS and CDR2 YFSETQ. CDR3 residues: CATSYREGTEAFF. The DNA of the CDR3 is TGCGCCACCTCTTACAGGGAAGGGACTGAAGCTTTCTTT. Based on the CDR3 plus reference TRBV5-1 and TRBJ1-1, the full variable domain is KAGVTQTPRYLIKTRGQQVTLSCSPISGHRSVSWYQQTPGQGLQFLFEYFSETQRNKGNFPGRFSGRQFSNSRSEMNVSTLELGDSALYLCATSYREGTEAFFGQGTRLTVV.

This clonotype was observed many times. The chain joins TRBV2 to TRBJ2-7; 8 bases align to TRBD2. After removal of 7 bases from V and 7 bases from J, the junction contained 3 bases not matched to a gene. Germline CDR1 reads SNHLY; CDR2 reads FYNNEI. The CDR3 runs to 11 residues. CDR3 protein: CASILAGEQYF. The CDR3 DNA reads as TGTGCCAGCATCTTAGCGGGGGAGCAGTACTTC.

This clonotype was detected many times. The chain combines TRBV28 with TRBJ1-2; D gene uncertain. The CDR3 contains 15 residues. Trimming pared 3 bases from V and 4 bases from J, leaving 15 bases between. The germline gives CDR1 MDHEN, CDR2 SYDVKM. The CDR3 here is CASSLVPDGRYGYTF. The CDR3 nucleotides are TGTGCCAGCAGTTTGGTCCCGGACGGACGCTATGGCTACACCTTC.

This clonotype was detected ten times or more. The CDR3 spells CASSTDRETFRADTQYF. The CDR3 bases are TGTGCCAGCAGTACAGACAGGGAGACGTTTAGGGCAGATACGCAGTATTTT. The J gene is TRBJ2-3, the V gene TRBV12-3 or TRBV12-4; 7 nucleotides line up with TRBD1. The CDR3 covers 17 residues. V shed 5 bases, J shed 4 bases, and the junction held 15 bases outside the gene matches.

The chain uses TRBV6-1 and TRBJ2-2, with 10 nucleotides matching TRBD2. Losses at the gene ends were 7 bases for V and 0 bases for J; bases not matched to a gene: 14. The CDR3 is 19 residues long. Germline lookup yields CDR1 MNHNS and CDR2 SASEGT. The CDR3 region has the DNA TGTGCCAGCATGAAGGCAGCGGGGGGGCGGAAGGCGAACACCGGGGAGCTGTTTTTT. Its translation is CASMKAAGGRKANTGELFF.

The V and J genes are TRBV27 and TRBJ2-5; a weak D match, TRBD1 (8 bases). V was pared by 6 bases and J by 4 bases, with 18 bases between. The CDR3 runs 15 residues. The V gene's germline CDR1 is MNHEY and CDR2 SMNVEV (reference sequence). The CDR3 region is CASSPRTGRGETQYF. DNA for the CDR3: TGTGCCAGCAGCCCCAGGACAGGGAGGGGAGAGACCCAGTACTTC.

This clonotype has at least ten counts. The chain has TRBV5-1 and TRBJ1-3, with a tentative D call TRBD1 (6 bases). The CDR3 has 15 residues. CDR1 and CDR2 (germline): SGHRS, YFSETQ. Trimming cost V 0 bases and J 4 bases, with 11 bases left between them. The CDR3 nucleotides are TGCGCCAGCAGCTTGGAGGACAGACCAGGAAACACCATATATTTT. This encodes CASSLEDRPGNTIYF.

This clonotype was observed a handful of times. The J gene is TRBJ2-1, the V gene TRBV27; possibly TRBD2 for D (6 bases). This CDR3 region has 13 residues. V was shortened by 10 bases and J by 14 bases, with 24 bases between the two germline ends. Looked up from germline, CDR1 is MNHEY and CDR2 is SMNVEV (reference sequence). The DNA of the CDR3 is TGTGCCACCGTGCGATCCCTGTTGGGGACTGAGTTCTTC. It is translated as CATVRSLLGTEFF.

Ten or more counts support this clonotype. The chain carries TRBV12-5 and TRBJ2-5, with 7 positions matching TRBD2. The CDR3 consists of 15 residues. Per germline, CDR1 LGHNT and CDR2 FRNRAP. V lost 1 base and J lost 0; bases outside the gene matches: 2. In DNA, the CDR3 is TGTGCTAGTGGTTTGGGGGAGGGACACCAAGAGACCCAGTACTTC. Its translation is CASGLGEGHQETQYF.

This clonotype was seen at least ten times. This chain uses TRBV27 with TRBJ2-7; D uncertain. The germline gives CDR1 MNHEY, CDR2 SMNVEV (reference sequence). The length of the CDR3 is 14 residues. Trimming removed 4 bases from V and 2 bases from J, with 12 bases in between. The CDR3 reads CASSYQVGTYEQYF. CDR3 DNA sequence: TGTGCCAGCAGTTACCAGGTTGGGACCTACGAGCAGTACTTC.

The V call is TRBV30, the J call TRBJ2-3; tentatively, D is TRBD1 (6 bases). This CDR3 has 13 residues. Germline CDR1 reads GTSNPN; CDR2 reads SVGIG (reference sequence). V was cut by 3 bases and J by 0 bases, with 7 bases left in between. The CDR3 nucleotides read TGTGCCTGGAGGGGGGCTAGCACAGATACGCAGTATTTT. This encodes CAWRGASTDTQYF.

This clonotype was seen ten or more times. The rearrangement links TRBV6-5 to TRBJ2-5, with D unclear. Germline values: CDR1 MNHEY, CDR2 SVGAGI. Trimming left V 2 bases short and J 2 bases short, with 12 bases between. This CDR3 is 15 amino acids long. CDR3 residues: CASSYRKVTQETQYF. The CDR3 nucleotides are TGTGCCAGCAGTTACCGGAAGGTCACACAAGAGACCCAGTACTTC.

The table lists this clonotype with many counts. This sequence joins TRBV6-1 and TRBJ2-1, with D possibly being TRBD1 (5 bases). Germline CDR1 is MNHNS and CDR2 is SASEGT. The CDR3 is 14 amino acids. Trimming stripped 5 bases from V and 12 bases from J, with 20 bases between. CDR3 amino acids: CASSHTGDKKGQFF. CDR3 coding DNA: TGTGCCAGCAGTCACACAGGAGACAAAAAAGGGCAGTTCTTC.

This clonotype occurred many times. The chain recombines TRBV7-2 with TRBJ2-1, with TRBD2 matching 10 bases. The CDR3 spans 15 residues. J gave up 9 bases and V 5 bases, and 10 bases lay outside the gene matches. In germline, CDR1 is SGHTA, CDR2 FQGNSA. CDR3: CASSPPSGRGGEQFF. The CDR3 DNA is TGTGCCAGCAGCCCACCTAGCGGGAGAGGCGGTGAGCAGTTCTTC.

This chain links TRBV7-2 with TRBJ2-3; D not resolved. Germline assignment: CDR1 SGHTA and CDR2 FQGNSA. The CDR3 spans 14 residues. The V end was cut by 1 base, the J end by 4 bases, with 9 bases between. The CDR3 sequence: CASSLGGSADTQYF. The CDR3 DNA sequence: TGTGCCAGCAGCTTAGGGGGATCGGCAGATACGCAGTATTTT.

This clonotype was seen many times. The V call is TRBV2, the J call TRBJ1-5, with D unclear. The ends were cut back, 3 bases at V and 5 bases at J, with 8 bases in the middle. CDR1 and CDR2 from the germline V gene are SNHLY and FYNNEI. The length of the CDR3 is 13 residues. CDR3 region: CASSDRMDQPQHF. CDR3 coding DNA: TGTGCCAGCAGTGATAGGATGGATCAGCCCCAGCATTTT.

V and J are TRBV5-8 and TRBJ2-2; D unclear. The CDR3 consists of 13 residues. Germline V gives CDR1 SGHTS, CDR2 YDEGEE. V lost 2 bases, J lost 4 bases, and 6 bases lay in between. The CDR3: CASSFGFTGELFF. CDR3 nucleotides: TGTGCCAGCAGCTTTGGGTTCACCGGGGAGCTGTTTTTT. Supplemented by reference TRBV5-8 and TRBJ2-2, the full variable domain reads EAGVTQSPTHLIKTRGQQATLRCSPISGHTSVYWYQQALGLGLQFLLWYDEGEERNRGNFPPRFSGRQFPNYSSELNVNALELEDSALYLCASSFGFTGELFFGEGSRLTVL.

This chain links TRBV5-4 with TRBJ2-3, with 7 bases fitting TRBD1. This CDR3 has 15 amino acids. V lost 1 base to trimming and J lost 5 bases; unmatched junction nucleotides: 7. Germline V gives CDR1 SGHNT, CDR2 YYREEE (reference sequence). As DNA, the CDR3 is TGTGCCAGCAGCTTGTTCCAGGGGGTCGGAGATACGCAGTATTTT. Protein sequence: CASSLFQGVGDTQYF. Drawing the rest from reference TRBV5-4 and TRBJ2-3, the complete variable domain is ETGVTQSPTHLIKTRGQQVTLRCSSQSGHNTVSWYQQALGQGPQFIFQYYREEENGRGNFPPRFSGLQFPNYSSELNVNALELDDSALYLCASSLFQGVGDTQYFGPGTRLTVL.

This clonotype was detected once. Being one base from a much bigger clone, this may be a read error. V usage is TRBV14 and J usage is TRBJ2-5, with D unclear. This CDR3 region has 15 residues. From germline, CDR1 is SGHDN and CDR2 FVKESK. The CDR3 is CANSPLGRIQETQYF. CDR3 nucleotide sequence: TGTGCCAACAGCCCCCTCGGTCGCATACAAGAGACCCAGTACTTC.